This T cell receptor (beta chain) appears in the sequencing data of a study of T cell responses to AZD1222 COVID-19 vaccine. General study points: Only six AZD1222 recipients tested seropositive at baseline. Females made up more of the donors, who were largely white British, and clonal diversity may have come out too low. Spike was spanned by vaccine-associated CD4 TCRs, with dominance at 160-218 and 743-854.

About this clone itself: Its antigen is not known.

Germline V gene data show CDR1 as PRHDT and CDR2 as FYEKMQ (reference sequence). The V and J ends lost 0 bases and 9 bases respectively, with 6 bases between them. This CDR3 spans 13 amino acids. This table comes from immunoSEQ multiplex PCR, and its TCRdb copy is limited to in-frame clones, with some not included. Here the sample spans fewer than 90,000 clones, about nine tenths being singletons. The source of this sequence is an adult who received the AZD1222 COVID-19 vaccine. The sequences come from peripheral blood, collected 28 days after the second AZD1222 dose. This chain links TRBV13 with TRBJ1-6, with D unclear. The CDR3, as DNA: TGTGCCAGCAGCTTAGGGGGAGGTTCACCCCTCCACTTT. It encodes CASSLGGGSPLHF.